A selection of T cell receptor beta chains follows, all from one sample in a study of blood T cell repertoires in COVID-19. TCRdb's table, derived via immunoSEQ multiplex PCR, lists solely in-frame clones and lacks some. The data contain 13,000 to 15,000 clones, 85% to 90% of them singletons. The sample consisted of peripheral blood. These receptors originate from a human donor in a cohort sampled during active COVID-19. The CDR3 runs from the conserved cysteine through the conserved F or W. The order of the fields is V gene, J gene, CDR3 length, CDR3 protein.

TRBV7-9	TRBJ2-3	15	CASSLSGTTQDTQYF
TRBV29-1	TRBJ2-1	11	CSVESRNEQFF
TRBV18	TRBJ2-1	14	CASSLGQGWDEQFF
TRBV5-4	TRBJ2-1	15	CASSSTSGAFSEQFF
TRBV27	TRBJ1-2	15	CASSLNHGQGIGYTF
TRBV5-1	TRBJ1-2	15	CASSSWTGAHYGYTF
TRBV30	TRBJ1-4	13	CAWSAGTDEKLFF
TRBV19	TRBJ2-7	15	CASSPDRGGTYEQYF
TRBV19	TRBJ1-4	15	CASSILQGTNEKLFF
TRBV5-4	TRBJ2-3	16	CASSSSSGVSTDTQYF
TRBV7-9	TRBJ1-5	14	CASSLDGEYQPQHF
TRBV19	TRBJ1-2	14	CASSIAGQGQVYTF
TRBV20-1	TRBJ2-1	10	CSALYNEQFF
TRBV6-6	TRBJ1-1	16	CASSYPKTGGITEAFF
TRBV24-1	TRBJ2-5	15	CATSSGTGGEETQYF
TRBV15	TRBJ2-3	15	CATSSEAGGPDTQYF
TRBV2	TRBJ1-5	15	CASGTGGSSNQPQHF
TRBV28	TRBJ1-2	14	CASSRQGGNYGYTF
TRBV28	TRBJ2-7	17	CASSLRLRLALGYEQYF
TRBV2	TRBJ2-7	15	CASSKEGGDIDEQYF
TRBV10-3	TRBJ2-3	15	CAIRRTGTSTDTQYF
TRBV6-6	TRBJ2-7	13	CASIAHTEGEQYF
TRBV19	TRBJ2-3	15	CASSMLAGGPGTQYF
TRBV28	TRBJ1-4	12	CASHRGSEKLFF
TRBV19	TRBJ1-2	12	CASTRQNYGYTF
TRBV30	TRBJ1-2	14	CAWASNDRGDGYTF
TRBV5-4	TRBJ1-2	14	CASSQGTANYGYTF